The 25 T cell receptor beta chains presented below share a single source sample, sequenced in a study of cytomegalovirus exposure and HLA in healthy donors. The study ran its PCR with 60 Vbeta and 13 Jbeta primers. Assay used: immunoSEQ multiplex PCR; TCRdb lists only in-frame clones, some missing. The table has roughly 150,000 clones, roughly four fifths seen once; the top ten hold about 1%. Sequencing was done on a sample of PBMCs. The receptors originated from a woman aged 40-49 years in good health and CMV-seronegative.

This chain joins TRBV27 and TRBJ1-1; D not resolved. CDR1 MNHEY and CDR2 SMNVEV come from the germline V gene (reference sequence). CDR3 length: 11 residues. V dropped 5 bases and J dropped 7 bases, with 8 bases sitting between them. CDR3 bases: TGTGCCAGCAGTCACGGACTTGAAGCTTTCTTT. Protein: CASSHGLEAFF.

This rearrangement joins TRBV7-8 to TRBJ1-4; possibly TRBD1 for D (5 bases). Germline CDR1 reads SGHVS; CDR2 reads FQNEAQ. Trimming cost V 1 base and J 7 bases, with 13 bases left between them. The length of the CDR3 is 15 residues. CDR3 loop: CASSLGTFGGEKLFF. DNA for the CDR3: TGTGCCAGCAGCTTAGGGACGTTCGGGGGTGAAAAACTGTTTTTT.

This CDR3 is CASSESGLWGTQYF. CDR3 in DNA: TGTGCCAGCAGTGAATCGGGGTTATGGGGGACCCAGTACTTC. The chain has TRBV25-1 and TRBJ2-5; D may be TRBD2 (5 bases). V was cut by 1 base and J by 7 bases, with 13 bases left in between. The CDR3 extends over 14 amino acids. Germline CDR1 MGHDK, CDR2 SYGVNS.

Written as DNA, the CDR3 is TGTGCCAGCAGCTTAGGGGGTGGACAGGGTAAGCGCGGCTACACCTTC. Translated, it gives CASSLGGGQGKRGYTF. The chain recombines TRBV5-5 with TRBJ1-2, with 8 nucleotides matching TRBD1. The CDR3 contains 16 residues. Germline values: CDR1 SGHKS, CDR2 YYEKEE (reference sequence). Trimming at V came to 2 bases and at J to 8 bases, leaving 14 bases not matched to a gene.

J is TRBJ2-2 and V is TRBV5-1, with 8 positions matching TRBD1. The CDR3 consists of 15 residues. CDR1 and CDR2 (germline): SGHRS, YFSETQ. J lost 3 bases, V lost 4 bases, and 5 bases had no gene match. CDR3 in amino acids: CASSTGTGHTGELFF. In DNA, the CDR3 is TGCGCCAGCAGCACAGGGACAGGACACACCGGGGAGCTGTTTTTT.

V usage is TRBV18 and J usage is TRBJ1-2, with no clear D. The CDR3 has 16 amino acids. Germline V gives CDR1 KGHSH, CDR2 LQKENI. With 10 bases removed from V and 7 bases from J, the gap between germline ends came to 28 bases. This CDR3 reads CATLSEHGRLDSGYTF. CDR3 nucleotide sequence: TGTGCCACCCTAAGTGAGCACGGCAGGTTGGATTCTGGCTACACCTTC.

The CDR3 sequence is CASSSGRSGSDTQYF. For the CDR3, the DNA is TGCGCCAGCAGCTCCGGCCGAAGCGGGAGTGATACGCAGTATTTT. This chain links TRBV5-1 with TRBJ2-3, with TRBD2 matching over 8 bases. Germline assignment: CDR1 SGHRS and CDR2 YFSETQ. J lost 6 bases, V lost 3 bases, and 9 bases had no gene match. The CDR3 sequence is 15 residues long.

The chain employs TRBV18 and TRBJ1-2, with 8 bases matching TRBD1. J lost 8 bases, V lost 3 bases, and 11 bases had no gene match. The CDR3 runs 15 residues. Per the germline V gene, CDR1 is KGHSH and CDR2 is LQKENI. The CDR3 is CASSPETGGEWGYTF. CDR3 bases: TGTGCCAGCTCACCTGAAACAGGGGGAGAATGGGGCTACACCTTC.

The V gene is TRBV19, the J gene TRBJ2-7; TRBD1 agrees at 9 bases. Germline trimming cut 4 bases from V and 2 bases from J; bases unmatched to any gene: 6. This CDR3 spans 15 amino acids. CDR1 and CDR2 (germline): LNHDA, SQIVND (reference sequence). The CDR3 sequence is CASSKGDRATYEQYF. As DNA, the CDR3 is TGTGCCAGTAGTAAGGGGGACAGGGCCACCTACGAGCAGTACTTC. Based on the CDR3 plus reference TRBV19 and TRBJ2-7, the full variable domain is DGGITQSPKYLFRKEGQNVTLSCEQNLNHDAMYWYRQDPGQGLRLIYYSQIVNDFQKGDIAEGYSVSREKKESFPLTVTSAQKNPTAFYLCASSKGDRATYEQYFGPGTRLTVT.

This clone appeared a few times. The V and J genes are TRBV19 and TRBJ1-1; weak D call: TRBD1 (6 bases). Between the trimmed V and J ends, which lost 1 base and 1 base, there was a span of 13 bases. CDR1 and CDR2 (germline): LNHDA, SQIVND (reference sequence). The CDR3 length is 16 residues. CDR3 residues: CASSIVGARQNTEAFF. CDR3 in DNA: TGTGCCAGTAGTATAGTGGGGGCCAGGCAGAACACTGAAGCTTTCTTT.

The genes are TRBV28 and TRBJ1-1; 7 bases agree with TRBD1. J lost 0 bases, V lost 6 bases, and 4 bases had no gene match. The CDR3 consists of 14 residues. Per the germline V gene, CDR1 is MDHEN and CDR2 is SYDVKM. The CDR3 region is CASRETGMNTEAFF. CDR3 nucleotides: TGTGCCAGCAGGGAGACAGGGATGAACACTGAAGCTTTCTTT.

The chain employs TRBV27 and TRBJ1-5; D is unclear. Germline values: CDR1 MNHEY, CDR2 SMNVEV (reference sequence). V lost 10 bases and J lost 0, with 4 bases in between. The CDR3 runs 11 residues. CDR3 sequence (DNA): TGTGCCATTTATAGCAATCAGCCCCAGCATTTT. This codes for CAIYSNQPQHF.

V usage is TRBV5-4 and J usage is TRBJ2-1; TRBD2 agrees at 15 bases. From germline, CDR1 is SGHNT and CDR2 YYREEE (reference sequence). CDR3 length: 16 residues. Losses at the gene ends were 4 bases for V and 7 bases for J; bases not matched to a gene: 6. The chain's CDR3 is CASSVPGTSGGNEQFF. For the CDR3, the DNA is TGTGCCAGCAGCGTTCCCGGGACTAGCGGGGGGAATGAGCAGTTCTTC.

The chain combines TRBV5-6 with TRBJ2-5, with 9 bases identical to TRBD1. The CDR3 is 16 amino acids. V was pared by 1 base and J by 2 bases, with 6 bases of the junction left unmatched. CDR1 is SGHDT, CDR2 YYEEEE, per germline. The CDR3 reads CASSLRQGVIQETQYF. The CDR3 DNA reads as TGTGCCAGCAGCTTGAGACAGGGGGTGATACAAGAGACCCAGTACTTC.

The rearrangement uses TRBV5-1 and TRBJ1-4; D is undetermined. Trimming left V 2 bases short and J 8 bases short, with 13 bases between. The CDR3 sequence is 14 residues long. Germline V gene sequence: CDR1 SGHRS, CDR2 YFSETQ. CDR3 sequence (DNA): TGCGCCAGCAGCTTCCTAGGGAGCGAAGAAAAACTGTTTTTT. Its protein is CASSFLGSEEKLFF.

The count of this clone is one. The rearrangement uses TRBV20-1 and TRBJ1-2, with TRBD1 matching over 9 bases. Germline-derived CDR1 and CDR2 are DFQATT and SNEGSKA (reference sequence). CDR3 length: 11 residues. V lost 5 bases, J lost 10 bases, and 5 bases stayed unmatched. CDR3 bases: TGCAGTGCTTTAGGGACAGGGTACTACACCTTC. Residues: CSALGTGYYTF.

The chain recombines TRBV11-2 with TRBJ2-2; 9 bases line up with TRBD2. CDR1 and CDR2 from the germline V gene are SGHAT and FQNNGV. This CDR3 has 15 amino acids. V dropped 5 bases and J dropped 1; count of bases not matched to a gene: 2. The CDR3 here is CASSNSGRNTGELFF. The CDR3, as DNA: TGTGCCAGCAGCAATAGCGGGAGGAACACCGGGGAGCTGTTTTTT.

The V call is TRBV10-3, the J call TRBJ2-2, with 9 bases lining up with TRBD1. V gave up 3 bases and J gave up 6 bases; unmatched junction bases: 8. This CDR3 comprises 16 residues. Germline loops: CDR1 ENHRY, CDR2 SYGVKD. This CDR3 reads CAISEAMTGGSGELFF. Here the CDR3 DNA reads TGTGCCATCAGTGAAGCGATGACAGGGGGGTCCGGGGAGCTGTTTTTT.

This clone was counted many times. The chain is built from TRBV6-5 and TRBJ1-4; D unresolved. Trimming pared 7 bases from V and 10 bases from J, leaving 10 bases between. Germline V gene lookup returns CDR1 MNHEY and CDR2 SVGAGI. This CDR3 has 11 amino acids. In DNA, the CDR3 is TGTGCCAGCACATATGGCGGAAAACTGTTTTTT. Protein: CASTYGGKLFF.

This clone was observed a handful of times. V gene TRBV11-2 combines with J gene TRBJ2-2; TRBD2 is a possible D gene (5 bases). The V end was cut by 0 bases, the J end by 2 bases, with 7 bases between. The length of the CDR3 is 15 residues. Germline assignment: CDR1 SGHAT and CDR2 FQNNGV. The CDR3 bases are TGTGCCAGCAGCTTAGAAGACTACAACACCGGGGAGCTGTTTTTT. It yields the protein CASSLEDYNTGELFF.

The CDR3 loop reads CAWTGGAWGYTF. The CDR3 coding sequence is TGTGCCTGGACGGGGGGGGCGTGGGGCTACACCTTC. V gene TRBV30 combines with J gene TRBJ1-2, with D possibly being TRBD1 (6 bases). CDR1 is GTSNPN and CDR2 is SVGIG in the germline V gene (reference sequence). V lost 4 bases and J 8 bases, leaving 14 bases between the germline ends. This CDR3 is built from 12 residues. Using reference TRBV30 and TRBJ1-2 for the parts outside the CDR3, the full variable domain is SQTIHQWPATLVQPVGSPLSLECTVEGTSNPNLYWYRQAAGRGLQLLFYSVGIGQISSEVPQNLSASRPQDRQFILSSKKLLLSDSGFYLCAWTGGAWGYTFGSGTRLTVV.

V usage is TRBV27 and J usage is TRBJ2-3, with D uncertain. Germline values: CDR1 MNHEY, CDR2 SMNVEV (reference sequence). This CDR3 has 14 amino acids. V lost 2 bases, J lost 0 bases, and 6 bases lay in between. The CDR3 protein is CASSLGRSTDTQYF. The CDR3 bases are TGTGCCAGCAGTTTAGGTAGAAGCACAGATACGCAGTATTTT.

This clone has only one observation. CDR3 sequence reads: CASSKGGFYEQYF. For the CDR3, the DNA is TGTGCCAGCAGTAAGGGGGGGTTCTACGAGCAGTACTTC. The chain uses TRBV6-5 and TRBJ2-7, with D maybe TRBD2 (7 bases). V shed 5 bases and J shed 3 bases, with 11 bases lying between them. This CDR3 comprises 13 residues. Germline lookup yields CDR1 MNHEY and CDR2 SVGAGI.

The CDR3 is CASSTPIAGEEQYF. The CDR3 nucleotides are TGTGCCAGCAGCACTCCAATCGCTGGGGAGGAGCAGTACTTC. J is TRBJ2-7 and V is TRBV6-6, with D possibly matching TRBD2 (5 bases). V was pared by 6 bases and J by 7 bases, with 19 bases between. Germline loops: CDR1 MNHNY, CDR2 SVGAGI (reference sequence). The CDR3 loop spans 14 amino acids.

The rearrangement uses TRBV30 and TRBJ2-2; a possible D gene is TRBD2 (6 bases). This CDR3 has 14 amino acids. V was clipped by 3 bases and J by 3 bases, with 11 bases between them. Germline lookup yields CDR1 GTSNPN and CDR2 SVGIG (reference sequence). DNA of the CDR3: TGTGCCTGGAGAGGAGGGGCTTACACCGGGGAGCTGTTTTTT. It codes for CAWRGGAYTGELFF. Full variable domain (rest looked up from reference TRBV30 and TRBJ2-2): SQTIHQWPATLVQPVGSPLSLECTVEGTSNPNLYWYRQAAGRGLQLLFYSVGIGQISSEVPQNLSASRPQDRQFILSSKKLLLSDSGFYLCAWRGGAYTGELFFGEGSRLTVL.